Shown below are 13 T cell receptor beta chains from a single sample sequenced in a study of T cells of healthy individuals. Via MiXCR, TCRdb re-called the 5' RACE reads, giving one row per CDR3 protein. The sample shows over 95,000 distinct CDR3 sequences, roughly a sixth of them seen only once. Receptor source: a human donor in good health.

This clonotype was picked up many times. The chain joins TRBV7-8 to TRBJ1-5; TRBD1 matches 8 bases. Germline CDR1 SGHVS, CDR2 FQNEAQ. Losses at the gene ends were 1 base for V and 9 bases for J; bases not matched to a gene: 5. The CDR3 sequence is 14 residues long. The CDR3 DNA sequence: TGTGCCAGCAGCTTAGAGACAGGGGAGAGGCCCCAGCATTTT. Translation gives CASSLETGERPQHF.

This clonotype was seen only a few times. The chain combines TRBV7-2 with TRBJ2-5; TRBD2 agrees at 8 bases. Per germline, CDR1 SGHTA and CDR2 FQGNSA. V dropped 3 bases and J dropped 2; count of bases not matched to a gene: 8. There are 16 residues in the CDR3. CDR3 loop: CASSLRAGALQETQYF. The CDR3 DNA is TGTGCCAGCAGCTTGCGAGCGGGGGCCCTGCAAGAGACCCAGTACTTC.

V usage is TRBV7-6 and J usage is TRBJ1-3; 9 positions match TRBD1. Per germline, CDR1 SGHVS and CDR2 FNYEAQ. The CDR3 loop spans 12 amino acids. The J segment lost 14 bases and the V segment lost 3 bases, leaving 5 bases of the junction unmatched. This chain's CDR3 is CASSFEGDRVYF. DNA for the CDR3: TGTGCCAGCAGCTTTGAGGGGGACAGGGTATATTTT.

A few counts support this clonotype. This chain links TRBV19 with TRBJ1-5; no clear D gene. The V gene's germline CDR1 is LNHDA and CDR2 SQIVND (reference sequence). V gave up 1 base and J gave up 6 bases, with 13 bases separating them. CDR3 length: 15 amino acids. The CDR3 reads CASSIGEAISQPQHF. In DNA form, the CDR3 reads TGTGCCAGTAGTATAGGGGAGGCAATTAGTCAGCCCCAGCATTTT.

This clonotype was seen only a few times. The chain recombines TRBV6-2 or TRBV6-3 with TRBJ2-7; 14 nucleotides match TRBD2. V lost 8 bases and J lost 3; bases outside the gene matches: 6. This CDR3 has 15 residues. CDR1 and CDR2 from the germline V gene are MNHEY and SVGEGT. The CDR3 DNA reads TGTGCCAGCGAGACTAGCGGGAGGGCCCTCTACGAGCAGTACTTC. Protein product: CASETSGRALYEQYF.

This clonotype was recorded many times. The genes are TRBV24-1 and TRBJ2-3; 9 positions match TRBD1. The V segment lost 5 bases and the J segment 0 bases; nucleotides outside the gene matches: 8. Germline values: CDR1 KGHDR, CDR2 SFDVKD. The CDR3 loop spans 17 amino acids. The CDR3 spells CATSVYRGPRSTDTQYF. The CDR3 DNA follows: TGTGCCACCAGTGTCTACAGGGGGCCACGTAGCACAGATACGCAGTATTTT.

This clonotype has a handful of counts. The chain couples TRBV5-6 to TRBJ1-5, with a possible D match to TRBD1 (5 bases). The CDR3 is 15 amino acids. Looked up from germline, CDR1 is SGHDT and CDR2 is YYEEEE. Trimming left V 6 bases short and J 4 bases short, with 17 bases between. CDR3 DNA sequence: TGTGCCAGCATCGACAGTCGGGGGGGTAATCAGCCCCAGCATTTT. Translating it yields CASIDSRGGNQPQHF. Drawing the rest from reference TRBV5-6 and TRBJ1-5, the complete variable domain is DAGVTQSPTHLIKTRGQQVTLRCSPKSGHDTVSWYQQALGQGPQFIFQYYEEEERQRGNFPDRFSGHQFPNYSSELNVNALLLGDSALYLCASIDSRGGNQPQHFGDGTRLSIL.

The chain recombines TRBV6-5 with TRBJ2-1; tentative D call: TRBD1 (5 bases). Per the germline V gene, CDR1 is MNHEY and CDR2 is SVGAGI. V lost 5 bases and J 6 bases, leaving 20 bases between the germline ends. The CDR3 spans 16 residues. The CDR3 region has the DNA TGTGCCAGCAGTCTAAAGTGGACCTCAGGGCGCAATGAGCAGTTCTTC. Protein product: CASSLKWTSGRNEQFF.

This clonotype was observed a few times. This chain uses TRBV7-2 with TRBJ2-2; maybe TRBD2 (7 bases). The CDR3 is 15 amino acids. CDR1 is SGHTA, CDR2 FQGNSA, per germline. V lost 7 bases and J 1 base, leaving 13 bases between the germline ends. CDR3 bases: TGTGCCAGCATTCGAGGGGGGGGGAACACCGGGGAGCTGTTTTTT. Translating gives CASIRGGGNTGELFF.

The table lists this clonotype with a few counts. The gene calls are TRBV24-1 and TRBJ2-3; TRBD2 matches at 15 bases. Germline V gives CDR1 KGHDR, CDR2 SFDVKD. V was clipped by 3 bases and J by 5 bases; unmatched bases: 8. The CDR3 has 18 residues. CDR3 bases: TGTGCCACCAGTGATCCAGGACTAGCGGGGGGGCCTGGAGATACGCAGTATTTT. It specifies CATSDPGLAGGPGDTQYF.

V is TRBV5-1 and J is TRBJ2-2; possibly TRBD1 for D (5 bases). The CDR3 spans 13 residues. Deletions cut 5 bases from V and 5 bases from J, with 10 bases between. CDR1 and CDR2 (germline): SGHRS, YFSETQ. The CDR3 DNA is TGCGCCAGCAGGTTGACAGAAACCGGGGAGCTGTTTTTT. As protein: CASRLTETGELFF.

In its sample, this clonotype was seen a few times. The chain links TRBV4-3 to TRBJ2-7; TRBD1 matches 11 bases. Germline V CDR1 and CDR2: LGHNA, YSLEER. Trimming removed 4 bases from V and 5 bases from J; junction bases left unmatched: 13. The CDR3 is 17 amino acids. The CDR3 DNA is TGCGCCAGCAGCCTCAAGCTGGGACAGGGGGTCAAGAACGAGCAGTACTTC. It specifies CASSLKLGQGVKNEQYF.

The CDR3 nucleotides are TGTGCCAGCAGTTACGGGGCATCAGGGCAGCCCCAGCATTTT. It is translated as CASSYGASGQPQHF. The V gene is TRBV6-5, the J gene TRBJ1-5, with a tentative D call TRBD1 (5 bases). Germline CDR1 reads MNHEY; CDR2 reads SVGAGI. The ends were cut back, 2 bases at V and 7 bases at J, with 12 bases in the middle. This CDR3 contains 14 residues.